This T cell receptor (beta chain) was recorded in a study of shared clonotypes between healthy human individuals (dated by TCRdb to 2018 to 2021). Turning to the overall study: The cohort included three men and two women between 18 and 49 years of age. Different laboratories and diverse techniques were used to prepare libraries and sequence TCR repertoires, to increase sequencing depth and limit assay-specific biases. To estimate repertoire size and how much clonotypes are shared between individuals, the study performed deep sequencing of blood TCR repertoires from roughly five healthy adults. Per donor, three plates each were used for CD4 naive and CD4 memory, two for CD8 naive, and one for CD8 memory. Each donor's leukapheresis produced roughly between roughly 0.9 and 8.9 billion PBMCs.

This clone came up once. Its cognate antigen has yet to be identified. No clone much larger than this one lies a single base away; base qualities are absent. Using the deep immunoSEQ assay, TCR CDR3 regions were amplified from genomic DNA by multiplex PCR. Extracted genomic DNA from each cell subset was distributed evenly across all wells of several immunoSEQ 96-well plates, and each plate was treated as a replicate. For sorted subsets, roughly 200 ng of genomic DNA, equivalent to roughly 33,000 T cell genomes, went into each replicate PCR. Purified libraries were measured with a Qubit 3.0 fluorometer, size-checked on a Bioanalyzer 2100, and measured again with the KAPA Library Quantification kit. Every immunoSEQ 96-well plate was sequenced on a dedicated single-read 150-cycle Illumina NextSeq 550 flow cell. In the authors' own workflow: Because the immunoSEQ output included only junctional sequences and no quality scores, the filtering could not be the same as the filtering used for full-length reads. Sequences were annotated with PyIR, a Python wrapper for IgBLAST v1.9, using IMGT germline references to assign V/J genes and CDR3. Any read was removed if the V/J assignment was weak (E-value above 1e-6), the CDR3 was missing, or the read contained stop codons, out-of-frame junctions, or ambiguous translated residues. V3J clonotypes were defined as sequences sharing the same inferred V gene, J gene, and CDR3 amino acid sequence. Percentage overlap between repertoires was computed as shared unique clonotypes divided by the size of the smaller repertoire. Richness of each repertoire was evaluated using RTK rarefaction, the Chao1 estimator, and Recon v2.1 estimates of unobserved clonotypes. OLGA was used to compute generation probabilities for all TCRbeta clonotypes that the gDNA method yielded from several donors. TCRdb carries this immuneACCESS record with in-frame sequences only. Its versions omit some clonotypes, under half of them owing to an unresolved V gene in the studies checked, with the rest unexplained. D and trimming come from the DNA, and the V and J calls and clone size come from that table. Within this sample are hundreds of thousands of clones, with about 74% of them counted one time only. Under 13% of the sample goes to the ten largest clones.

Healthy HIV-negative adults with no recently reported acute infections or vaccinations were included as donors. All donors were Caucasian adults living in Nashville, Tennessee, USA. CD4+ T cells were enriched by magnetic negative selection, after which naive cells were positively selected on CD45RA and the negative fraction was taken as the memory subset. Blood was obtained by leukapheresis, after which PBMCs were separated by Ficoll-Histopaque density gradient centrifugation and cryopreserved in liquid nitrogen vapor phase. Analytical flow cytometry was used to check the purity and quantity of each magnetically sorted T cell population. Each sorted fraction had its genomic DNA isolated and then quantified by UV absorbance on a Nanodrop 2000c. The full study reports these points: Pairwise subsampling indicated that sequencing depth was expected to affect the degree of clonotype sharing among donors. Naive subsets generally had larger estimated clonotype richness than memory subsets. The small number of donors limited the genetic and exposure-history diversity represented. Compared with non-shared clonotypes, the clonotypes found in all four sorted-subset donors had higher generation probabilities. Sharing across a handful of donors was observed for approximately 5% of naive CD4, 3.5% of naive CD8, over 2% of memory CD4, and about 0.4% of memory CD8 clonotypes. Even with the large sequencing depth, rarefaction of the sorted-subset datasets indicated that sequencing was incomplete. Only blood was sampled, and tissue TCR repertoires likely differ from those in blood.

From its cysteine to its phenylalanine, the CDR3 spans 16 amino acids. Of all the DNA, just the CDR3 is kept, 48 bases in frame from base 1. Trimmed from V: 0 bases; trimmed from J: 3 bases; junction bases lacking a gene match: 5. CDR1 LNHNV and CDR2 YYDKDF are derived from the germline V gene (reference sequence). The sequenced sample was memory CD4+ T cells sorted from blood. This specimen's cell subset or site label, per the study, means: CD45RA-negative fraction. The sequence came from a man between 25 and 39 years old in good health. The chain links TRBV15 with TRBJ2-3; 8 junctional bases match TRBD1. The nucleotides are TGTGCCACCAGCAGAGATGACAGGGGTATGACAGATACGCAGTATTTT. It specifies CATSRDDRGMTDTQYF.